One and the same sample provided the 6 T cell receptor beta chains below, sequenced in a study of T cell responses to AZD1222 COVID-19 vaccine. TCRdb's copy holds only in-frame clones and misses some; the assay was immunoSEQ multiplex PCR. The table has about 180,000 clones, 80% to 90% seen once. The sequencing used peripheral blood, collected on day 0 of AZD1222 vaccination. The receptors were sampled from an adult in good health.

V and J are TRBV6-7 and TRBJ2-2; 10 bases line up with TRBD1. TRBV6-7 is classed as an ORF, of uncertain function. V lost 2 bases to trimming and J lost 5 bases; unmatched junction nucleotides: 2. The CDR3 sequence is 15 residues long. The CDR3 DNA reads as TGTGCCAGCAGTTACGGGACAGGGGATACCGGGGAGCTGTTTTTT. Its protein product is CASSYGTGDTGELFF.

This chain links TRBV7-9 with TRBJ2-7; perhaps TRBD1 as D (5 bases). The V end lost 1 base, the J end lost 5 bases, and 9 bases lay between the germline ends. Germline values: CDR1 SEHNR, CDR2 FQNEAQ (reference sequence). CDR3 length: 13 amino acids. The CDR3 protein is CASSLEQEHEQYV. The DNA for the CDR3 is TGTGCCAGCAGCTTAGAACAGGAGCACGAGCAGTACGTC.

The chain recombines TRBV6-5 with TRBJ1-2, with 9 bases aligning to TRBD1. The CDR3 spans 15 residues. Germline CDR1 and CDR2: MNHEY and SVGAGI. V shed 4 bases and J 5 bases; nucleotides not matched to a gene: 8. CDR3 protein: CASSSTGGGMYGYTF. CDR3 sequence (DNA): TGTGCCAGCAGTTCAACAGGGGGCGGGATGTATGGCTACACCTTC.

The chain recombines TRBV11-2 with TRBJ2-2, with 7 positions matching TRBD1. Germline V gives CDR1 SGHAT, CDR2 FQNNGV. The V gene end was trimmed by 7 bases and the J gene end by 0 bases; junction bases not matched to a gene: 17. The CDR3 consists of 19 residues. The CDR3 DNA follows: TGTGCCAGCACAGTACAGGGGCGCGACCTTATTTCGAACACCGGGGAGCTGTTTTTT. This codes for CASTVQGRDLISNTGELFF.

The genes are TRBV3-1 (or the pseudogene TRBV3-2) and TRBJ2-1; D gene unclear. V dropped 4 bases and J dropped 5 bases, with 21 bases sitting between them. The germline CDR1 and CDR2 sequences are LGHDT and YNNKEL (reference sequence). This CDR3 is 17 amino acids long. The CDR3 spells CASSPQLALRKNNEQFF. The CDR3 bases are TGTGCCAGCAGCCCTCAACTTGCGTTGCGCAAAAACAATGAGCAGTTCTTC.

The genes are TRBV12-1 and TRBJ2-7; the table's TRBD2 call for D was not verified on the DNA. TRBV12-1 is an annotated pseudogene. The CDR3 has 15 residues. The CDR3 DNA reads TGTGCCAGCAGCTTTTCCAGCGGGTTACCCTACGAGCAGTACTTC. It codes for CASSFSSGLPYEQYF.